This TCR beta chain comes out of a study of shared clonotypes between healthy human individuals (dated by TCRdb to about 2020). About the full investigation: The cohort included a few men and a couple of women between 18 and 49 years of age. For each donor, CD4 naive and CD4 memory were each given three plates, CD8 naive was given two plates, and CD8 memory was given one plate. The study deeply sequenced blood TCR repertoires of several healthy adults to estimate repertoire size and the extent of clonotype sharing between individuals. To increase sequencing depth and limit assay-specific biases, TCR repertoire library preparation and sequencing were carried out by different laboratories using diverse techniques. Between about 0.8 and 8.9 billion PBMCs per donor were obtained by leukapheresis. Summary of the overall study and its limitations: Rarefaction of sorted-subset datasets indicated incomplete sequencing despite the large sequencing depth. Higher generation probabilities were observed for clonotypes shared by all four sorted-subset donors than for non-shared clonotypes. Because the study included only a small number of donors, the genetic and exposure-history diversity represented was limited. Sampling was restricted to blood, and TCR repertoires in tissue are likely to differ from TCR repertoires in blood. Across four donors, roughly 5.1% of naive CD4, 3.5% of naive CD8, 2% to 2.5% of memory CD4, and 0.4% of memory CD8 clonotypes were shared. Naive subsets generally had larger estimated clonotype richness than memory subsets. Based on pairwise subsampling, the degree of clonotype sharing among donors was expected to be affected by sequencing depth.

The donors were healthy, HIV-negative adults who had no recently reported acute infections or vaccinations. Every donor was a Caucasian adult residing in Nashville, Tennessee, USA. Magnetic negative selection was used to enrich CD4+ T cells, after which naive cells were positively selected on CD45RA and the negative fraction became the memory subset. After blood collection by leukapheresis, PBMCs were isolated using Ficoll-Histopaque density gradient centrifugation and then cryopreserved in the vapor phase of liquid nitrogen. Purity and quantity of every magnetically sorted T cell population were checked by analytical flow cytometry. Each sorted fraction had its genomic DNA isolated and then quantified by UV absorbance on a Nanodrop 2000c. Only one count was recorded for this clone. Its antigen remains undetermined. Base qualities were left out, and no much larger clone turns up one base away. Using the deep immunoSEQ assay, multiplex PCR amplified TCR CDR3 regions from genomic DNA. Extracted genomic DNA from each cell subset was distributed evenly across all wells of several immunoSEQ 96-well plates, and each plate was treated as a replicate. For sorted subsets, roughly 0.2 ug genomic DNA, equal to about 30,000 T cell genomes, was loaded into each replicate PCR. Purified libraries were quantified with a Qubit 3.0 fluorometer, sized on a Bioanalyzer 2100, and re-quantified with the KAPA Library Quantification kit. Every immunoSEQ 96-well plate was sequenced on a dedicated single-read 150-cycle Illumina NextSeq 550 flow cell. In the source study's methods: Because the immunoSEQ output included only junctional sequences and no quality scores, the filtering could not be the same as the filtering used for full-length reads. To assign V/J genes and CDR3, sequences were annotated using PyIR, a Python wrapper for IgBLAST v1.9, with IMGT germline references. Reads were filtered out if the reads had weak V/J assignments (E-value above 1e-6), no CDR3, stop codons, out-of-frame junctions, or ambiguous translated residues. V3J clonotypes were defined by identical inferred V gene, J gene, and CDR3 amino acid sequence. The percentage overlap between two repertoires was calculated by dividing the number of shared unique clonotypes by the size of the smaller repertoire. RTK rarefaction, the Chao1 estimator, and Recon v2.1 estimates of unobserved clonotypes were used to assess repertoire richness. OLGA was used to compute generation probabilities for all TCRbeta clonotypes that the gDNA method yielded from a handful of donors. Drawn from immuneACCESS, this table holds only the in-frame rearrangements with V and J called that TCRdb kept. Clones are partly lost; checked studies trace under half to an unresolved V gene and leave the rest unexplained. Clone size and V and J calls were adopted from that table, with D and trimming inferred from the DNA. The sample contains more than 900,000 clones, 78% of them found a single time. 0.5% to 0.65% of the sample is held by the ten biggest clonotypes.

Clipping removes 7 bases from V and 3 bases from J, with 12 as the unmatched junction base count. The germline V gene supplies CDR1 MDHEN and CDR2 SYDVKM. The CDR3 holds 16 amino acids from the cysteine to the phenylalanine. Only the CDR3 part of the read is kept: 48 bases, read in frame from the first base. The sample was memory CD4+ T cells from PBMCs. Sample cell subset or site, as interpreted from the label and publication: CD45RA-negative fraction. The chain is encoded by TRBV28 joined to TRBJ2-7, with 10 bases in between that match TRBD1. The sequence came from a man aged 18 to 30 in good health. Some clones in this sample may be carry-over from other donors' samples. The nucleotide sequence is given as TGTGCCAGCACCCTCAGGTGGTGGACAGGGGGCTACGAGCAGTACTTC. Its protein product is CASTLRWWTGGYEQYF.